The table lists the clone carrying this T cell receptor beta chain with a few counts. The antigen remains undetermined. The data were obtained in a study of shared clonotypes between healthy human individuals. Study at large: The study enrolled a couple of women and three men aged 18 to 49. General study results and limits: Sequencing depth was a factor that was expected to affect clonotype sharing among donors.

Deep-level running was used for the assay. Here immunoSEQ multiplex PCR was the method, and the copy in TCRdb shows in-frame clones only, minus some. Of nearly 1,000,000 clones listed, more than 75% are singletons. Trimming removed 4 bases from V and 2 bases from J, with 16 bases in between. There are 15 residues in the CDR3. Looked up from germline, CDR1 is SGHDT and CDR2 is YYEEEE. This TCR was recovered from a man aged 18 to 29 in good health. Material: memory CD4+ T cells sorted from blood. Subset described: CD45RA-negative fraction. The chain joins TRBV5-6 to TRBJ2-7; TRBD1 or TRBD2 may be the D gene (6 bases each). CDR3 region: CASSQGLAPPYEQYF. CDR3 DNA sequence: TGTGCCAGCAGCCAGGGGCTAGCGCCTCCCTACGAGCAGTACTTC. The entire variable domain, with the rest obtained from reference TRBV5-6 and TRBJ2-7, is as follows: DAGVTQSPTHLIKTRGQQVTLRCSPKSGHDTVSWYQQALGQGPQFIFQYYEEEERQRGNFPDRFSGHQFPNYSSELNVNALLLGDSALYLCASSQGLAPPYEQYFGPGTRLTVT.